Shown below are 31 T cell receptor beta chains from a single sample sequenced in a study of human versus mouse CDR3 diversity and MHC coevolution. Only in-frame clones appear in the TCRdb table, and some are missing; sequencing was by immunoSEQ multiplex PCR. The sample holds roughly 86,000 clones, around 95% seen once. The sample consisted of naive CD4+ T cells from blood. Stated subset: CD45RO-negative CD62L-positive naive CD4 T cells. The receptor source for this set is a person between 25 and 75 years old in good health.

The rearrangement links TRBV5-6 to TRBJ2-3; 7 nucleotides agree with TRBD2. In germline, CDR1 is SGHDT, CDR2 YYEEEE. Unmatched junction bases numbered 8, after V lost 1 base and J lost 6 bases. The CDR3 is 15 residues long. CDR3 bases: TGTGCCAGCAGCTTGCGCGGGGGACCCACGGATACGCAGTATTTT. This gives the protein CASSLRGGPTDTQYF.

The V and J genes are TRBV19 and TRBJ1-1; D remains unclear. Germline lookup yields CDR1 LNHDA and CDR2 SQIVND (reference sequence). V dropped 7 bases and J dropped 4 bases, with 10 bases sitting between them. The length of the CDR3 is 12 residues. The CDR3 here is CASTTMRTEAFF. The CDR3 nucleotides are TGTGCCAGTACCACGATGCGCACTGAAGCTTTCTTT.

The chain combines TRBV30 with TRBJ1-1; no firm D call. The germline CDR1 and CDR2 sequences are GTSNPN and SVGIG (reference sequence). This CDR3 spans 12 amino acids. The germline V and J ends were trimmed by 2 bases and 0 bases, with 4 bases remaining between them. CDR3 amino acids: CAWSQMNTEAFF. CDR3 bases: TGTGCCTGGAGTCAGATGAACACTGAAGCTTTCTTT.

The chain links TRBV4-3 to TRBJ2-7; 11 bases fit TRBD1. The V and J ends lost 0 bases and 3 bases, in that order; junction bases with no gene match: 4. The CDR3 is 16 amino acids. Per the germline V gene, CDR1 is LGHNA and CDR2 is YSLEER. The CDR3 sequence is CASSQDWGTGGYEQYF. The CDR3 DNA follows: TGCGCCAGCAGCCAAGATTGGGGGACAGGGGGCTACGAGCAGTACTTC.

The chain has TRBV7-9 and TRBJ2-7, with 8 bases that match TRBD1. There are 14 residues in the CDR3. Unmatched junction bases numbered 9, after V lost 5 bases and J lost 6 bases. The germline V gene has CDR1 SEHNR and CDR2 FQNEAQ (reference sequence). The CDR3 nucleotides read TGTGCCAGCAGCCCAGGACAGGGATTATTCGAGCAGTACTTC. Translated, it gives CASSPGQGLFEQYF.

The CDR3 here is CASSLVGGAGDGYTF. The CDR3 DNA follows: TGTGCCAGCAGCTTAGTGGGGGGGGCGGGGGATGGCTACACCTTC. The chain uses TRBV7-2 and TRBJ1-2, with D maybe TRBD1 (6 bases). Germline V gene lookup returns CDR1 SGHTA and CDR2 FQGNSA. V dropped 1 base and J dropped 6 bases, with 15 bases sitting between them. The CDR3 totals 15 residues.

J is TRBJ1-4 and V is TRBV5-4, with D unresolved. The CDR3 extends over 13 amino acids. Germline V gene data show CDR1 as SGHNT and CDR2 as YYREEE (reference sequence). Trimming stripped 0 bases from V and 5 bases from J, with 5 bases between. This CDR3 reads CASSLEENEKLFF. The CDR3 bases are TGTGCCAGCAGCTTGGAGGAGAATGAAAAACTGTTTTTT.

In DNA form, the CDR3 reads TGTGCCACCAGCAGGGGGACTAGCGGGTTAGGGGAGACCCAGTACTTC. Its protein is CATSRGTSGLGETQYF. The genes are TRBV15 and TRBJ2-5, with TRBD2 matching 12 bases. CDR1 LNHNV and CDR2 YYDKDF come from the germline V gene (reference sequence). Trimming cost V 3 bases and J 5 bases; bases outside gene matches: 7. This CDR3 is 16 amino acids long.

The CDR3 coding sequence is TGTGCCAGCAGCCCCCGGGACTGGCACCGGTATTTT. The encoded protein is CASSPRDWHRYF. This chain joins TRBV11-2 and TRBJ2-3; tentative D call: TRBD2 (6 bases). There are 12 residues in the CDR3. V lost 5 bases, J lost 14 bases, and 17 bases lay in between. Germline V lookup: CDR1 SGHAT, CDR2 FQNNGV. Full variable domain (remainder filled in from reference TRBV11-2 and TRBJ2-3): EAGVAQSPRYKIIEKRQSVAFWCNPISGHATLYWYQQILGQGPKLLIQFQNNGVVDDSQLPKDRFSAERLKGVDSTLKIQPAKLEDSAVYLCASSPRDWHRYFGPGTRLTVL.

The chain combines TRBV18 with TRBJ1-1; TRBD1 is a possible D gene (6 bases). V dropped 3 bases and J dropped 4 bases, with 12 bases sitting between them. The CDR3 spans 14 residues. Per germline, CDR1 KGHSH and CDR2 LQKENI. CDR3 protein: CASSPSGGSTEAFF. The CDR3 DNA sequence: TGTGCCAGCTCACCCTCGGGGGGCTCCACTGAAGCTTTCTTT.

The chain couples TRBV6-6 to TRBJ2-7; tentative D call: TRBD1 (6 bases). Germline CDR1 reads MNHNY; CDR2 reads SVGAGI (reference sequence). Trimming left V 5 bases short and J 4 bases short, with 12 bases between. This CDR3 region has 13 residues. Written as DNA, the CDR3 is TGTGCCAGCAGTCCGCAGGGGTTGTACGAGCAGTACTTC. This translates into CASSPQGLYEQYF.

This chain connects TRBV5-6 to TRBJ2-7; no definite D call. This CDR3 spans 12 amino acids. V lost 0 bases to trimming and J lost 2 bases, with 3 bases between them. Germline V gene sequence: CDR1 SGHDT, CDR2 YYEEEE. CDR3 region: CASSLATYEQYF. The CDR3 region has the DNA TGTGCCAGCAGCTTGGCCACCTACGAGCAGTACTTC.

The CDR3 region has the DNA TGTGCCAGCCGATACGGACAACTCAACACTGAAGCTTTCTTT. It codes for CASRYGQLNTEAFF. This chain connects TRBV6-5 to TRBJ1-1; D perhaps matches TRBD1 (5 bases). The germline CDR1 and CDR2 sequences are MNHEY and SVGAGI. Trimming removed 8 bases at V and 2 bases at J, with 15 bases between. CDR3 length: 14 amino acids.

The chain carries TRBV7-3 and TRBJ2-1; TRBD2 is a possible D gene (5 bases). Germline V gene lookup returns CDR1 SGHTA and CDR2 FQGTGA. Deletions cut 4 bases from V and 2 bases from J, with 12 bases between. The CDR3 sequence is 15 residues long. Written as DNA, the CDR3 is TGTGCCAGCAGCTACTCCGGACTCCCCTACAATGAGCAGTTCTTC. It yields the protein CASSYSGLPYNEQFF. The full variable domain, its missing parts supplied by reference TRBV7-3 and TRBJ2-1, is GAGVSQTPSNKVTEKGKYVELRCDPISGHTALYWYRQSLGQGPEFLIYFQGTGAADDSGLPNDRFFAVRPEGSVSTLKIQRTERGDSAVYLCASSYSGLPYNEQFFGPGTRLTVL.

V is TRBV18 and J is TRBJ2-3; the match to TRBD2 covers 13 bases. This CDR3 contains 16 residues. The germline CDR1 and CDR2 sequences are KGHSH and LQKENI. The ends lost 3 bases at V and 6 bases at J; junction bases unmatched: 6. CDR3 bases: TGTGCCAGCTCACCGCAGGGACTAGCGGGACCGGATACGCAGTATTTT. This codes for CASSPQGLAGPDTQYF.

The chain couples TRBV6-5 to TRBJ1-3; D unresolved. The CDR3 is 14 residues long. Germline loops: CDR1 MNHEY, CDR2 SVGAGI. V shed 5 bases and J shed 2 bases, with 10 bases lying between them. The CDR3 DNA follows: TGTGCCAGCAGTGGGCAAAACCCTGGAAACACCATATATTTT. It is translated as CASSGQNPGNTIYF.

The chain recombines TRBV28 with TRBJ1-2, with D possibly being TRBD1 (5 bases). Per the germline V gene, CDR1 is MDHEN and CDR2 is SYDVKM. The CDR3 is made up of 16 amino acids. The V end lost 5 bases, the J end lost 8 bases, and 24 bases lay between the germline ends. The CDR3 coding sequence is TGTGCCAGCAGTCCCCAACCATGGGGGGACGGTGACGGCTACACCTTC. It is translated as CASSPQPWGDGDGYTF.

CDR3 coding DNA: TGCGCCAGCAGCTTCGGAGCCGGGGTAGATACGCAGTATTTT. It encodes CASSFGAGVDTQYF. The V call is TRBV5-1, the J call TRBJ2-3; D is possibly TRBD2 (5 bases). Germline CDR1 and CDR2: SGHRS and YFSETQ. With 2 bases removed from V and 5 bases from J, the gap between germline ends came to 12 bases. The CDR3 is 14 residues long.

In this sample, this clone turned up a few times. CDR3 sequence reads: CASTKSSGRTGPAYEQYF. CDR3 DNA: TGTGCCAGTACGAAATCTAGCGGGAGAACTGGGCCCGCCTACGAGCAGTACTTC. The chain is built from TRBV19 and TRBJ2-7; TRBD2 matches 10 bases. The CDR3 is 18 amino acids. Germline assignment: CDR1 LNHDA and CDR2 SQIVND (reference sequence). J was trimmed by 2 bases and V by 7 bases; bases with no gene match: 17.

The rearrangement links TRBV9 to TRBJ2-7, with 8 bases fitting TRBD2. The CDR3 sequence is 14 residues long. Trimming cost V 3 bases and J 2 bases; bases outside gene matches: 4. Looked up from germline, CDR1 is SGDLS and CDR2 is YYNGEE. The CDR3 DNA reads as TGTGCCAGCAGCGAGGGACTAGTCGCCTACGAGCAGTACTTC. Its translation is CASSEGLVAYEQYF.

The chain joins TRBV6-1 to TRBJ2-3, with 7 bases that match TRBD2. Per the germline V gene, CDR1 is MNHNS and CDR2 is SASEGT. With V trimmed by 1 base and J by 4 bases, 17 bases remained unmatched. The CDR3 extends over 19 amino acids. For the CDR3, the DNA is TGTGCCAGCAGTGAAGTTGGGGACGGGAGGTCTTATTGGGCAGATACGCAGTATTTT. It codes for CASSEVGDGRSYWADTQYF.

V and J are TRBV10-2 and TRBJ2-1, with 13 bases identical to TRBD2. Germline CDR1 and CDR2: WSHSY and SAAADI. The CDR3 covers 13 residues. The trim removed 3 bases at V and 14 bases at J, leaving 4 bases unmatched. CDR3 bases: TGCGCCAGCAGTGAACTAGCGGGAGGGAGGGAGTTCTTC. It yields the protein CASSELAGGREFF.

This chain connects TRBV19 to TRBJ2-7; 12 nucleotides match TRBD1. The CDR3 consists of 15 residues. J gave up 4 bases and V 4 bases, and 5 bases lay outside the gene matches. Germline V gives CDR1 LNHDA, CDR2 SQIVND (reference sequence). The CDR3 DNA reads TGTGCCAGTAGTACGCCGGGACAGGGGGCGTACGAGCAGTACTTC. Its protein product is CASSTPGQGAYEQYF.

The gene calls are TRBV7-3 and TRBJ2-2; a weak D match, TRBD2 (6 bases). This CDR3 has 16 residues. The germline CDR1 and CDR2 sequences are SGHTA and FQGTGA. Between the trimmed V and J ends, which lost 2 bases and 3 bases, there was a span of 13 bases. Here the CDR3 DNA reads TGTGCCAGCAGCTTATTCGGAGGGGCGGACACCGGGGAGCTGTTTTTT. Translation: CASSLFGGADTGELFF.

This rearrangement joins TRBV7-3 to TRBJ2-5; 14 positions match TRBD2. Gene TRBJ2-7 matches the end of the DNA better, so the J call may be wrong. The CDR3 length is 17 residues. Germline values: CDR1 SGHTA, CDR2 FQGTGA. CDR3 DNA sequence: TGTGCCAGCAGCCGTGATGGGACTAGCGGGAGTTCAGGCGAGCAGTACTTC. It is translated as CASSRDGTSGSSGEQYF.

This clone has just one count. The chain combines TRBV6-1 with TRBJ2-3, with 9 bases that match TRBD2. The CDR3 runs 18 residues. The V gene end was trimmed by 4 bases and the J gene end by 0 bases; junction bases not matched to a gene: 11. CDR1 is MNHNS and CDR2 is SASEGT in the germline V gene. The CDR3 DNA follows: TGTGCCAGCAGTGCCCTAGCGGGGCCCCCGCGGAGCACAGATACGCAGTATTTT. Its translation: CASSALAGPPRSTDTQYF.

The genes are TRBV5-1 and TRBJ1-5; no firm D call. Germline V CDR1 and CDR2: SGHRS, YFSETQ. Trimming pared 0 bases from V and 4 bases from J, leaving 11 bases between. This CDR3 spans 15 amino acids. The DNA for the CDR3 is TGCGCCAGCAGCTTGGGGGGAGCGGGGAATCAGCCCCAGCATTTT. The encoded protein is CASSLGGAGNQPQHF.

The chain joins TRBV15 to TRBJ2-3, with 15 positions matching TRBD2. CDR1 is LNHNV and CDR2 is YYDKDF in the germline V gene (reference sequence). The CDR3 has 16 residues. The junction had 4 bases not matched to a gene; V was cut back by 5 bases and J by 4 bases. The DNA for the CDR3 is TGTGCCACCAGCCCCCGGACTAGCGGGGGGGCAGATACGCAGTATTTT. Translation gives CATSPRTSGGADTQYF.

This clone was found once. The chain recombines TRBV5-5 with TRBJ2-7; the match to TRBD1 covers 9 bases. The trim removed 3 bases at V and 1 base at J, leaving 2 bases unmatched. The CDR3 has 14 residues. CDR1 and CDR2 (germline): SGHKS, YYEKEE (reference sequence). The CDR3 bases are TGTGCCAGCAGCTACGGGACAGGGTCCTACGAGCAGTACTTC. Residues: CASSYGTGSYEQYF.

The V gene is TRBV7-6, the J gene TRBJ2-2, with D possibly TRBD1 on 5 matching bases. This CDR3 comprises 16 residues. Germline lookup yields CDR1 SGHVS and CDR2 FNYEAQ. The V end was cut by 2 bases, the J end by 1 base, with 11 bases between. Here the CDR3 reads CASSLSTGMNTGELFF. As DNA, the CDR3 is TGTGCCAGCAGCTTAAGTACAGGAATGAACACCGGGGAGCTGTTTTTT.

The chain joins TRBV7-2 to TRBJ1-5; D not certain. Germline V CDR1 and CDR2: SGHTA, FQGNSA. V was shortened by 2 bases and J by 0 bases, with 5 bases between the two germline ends. CDR3 length: 14 residues. The CDR3 protein is CASSLYVSNQPQHF. CDR3 bases: TGTGCCAGCAGCTTATATGTTAGCAATCAGCCCCAGCATTTT.